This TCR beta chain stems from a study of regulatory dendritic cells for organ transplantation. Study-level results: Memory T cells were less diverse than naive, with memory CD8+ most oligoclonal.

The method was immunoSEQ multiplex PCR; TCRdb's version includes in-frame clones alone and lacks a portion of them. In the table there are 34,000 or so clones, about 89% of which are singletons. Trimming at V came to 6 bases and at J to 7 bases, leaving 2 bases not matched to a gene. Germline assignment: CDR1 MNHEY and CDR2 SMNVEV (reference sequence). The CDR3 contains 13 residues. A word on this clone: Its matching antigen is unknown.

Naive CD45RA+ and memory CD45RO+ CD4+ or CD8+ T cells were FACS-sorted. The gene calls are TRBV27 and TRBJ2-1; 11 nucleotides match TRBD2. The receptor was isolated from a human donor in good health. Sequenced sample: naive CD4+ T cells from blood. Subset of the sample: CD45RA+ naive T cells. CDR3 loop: CASRVAGGNEQFF. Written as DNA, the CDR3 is TGTGCCAGCAGGGTAGCGGGAGGGAATGAGCAGTTCTTC.